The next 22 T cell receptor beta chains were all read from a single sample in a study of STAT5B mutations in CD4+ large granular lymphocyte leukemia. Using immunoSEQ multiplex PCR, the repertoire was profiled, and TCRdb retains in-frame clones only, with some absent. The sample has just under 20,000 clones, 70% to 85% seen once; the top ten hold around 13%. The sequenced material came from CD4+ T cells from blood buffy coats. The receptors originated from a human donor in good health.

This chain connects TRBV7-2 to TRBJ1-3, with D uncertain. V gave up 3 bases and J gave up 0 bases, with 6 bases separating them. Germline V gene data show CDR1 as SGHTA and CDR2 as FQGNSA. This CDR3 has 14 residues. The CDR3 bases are TGTGCCAGCAGCTTGGAAAGCTCTGGAAACACCATATATTTT. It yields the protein CASSLESSGNTIYF.

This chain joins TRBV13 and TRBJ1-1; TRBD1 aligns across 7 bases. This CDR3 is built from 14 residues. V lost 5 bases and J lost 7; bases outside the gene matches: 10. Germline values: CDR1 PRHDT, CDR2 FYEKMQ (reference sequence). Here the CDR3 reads CASSLRTGKGEAFF. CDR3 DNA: TGTGCCAGCAGCCTCAGGACAGGAAAGGGTGAAGCTTTCTTT.

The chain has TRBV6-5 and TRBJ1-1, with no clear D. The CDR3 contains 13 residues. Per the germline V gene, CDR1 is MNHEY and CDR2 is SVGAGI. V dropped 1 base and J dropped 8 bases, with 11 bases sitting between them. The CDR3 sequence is CASSYWGPREAFF. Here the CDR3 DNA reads TGTGCCAGCAGTTACTGGGGTCCCCGGGAAGCTTTCTTT.

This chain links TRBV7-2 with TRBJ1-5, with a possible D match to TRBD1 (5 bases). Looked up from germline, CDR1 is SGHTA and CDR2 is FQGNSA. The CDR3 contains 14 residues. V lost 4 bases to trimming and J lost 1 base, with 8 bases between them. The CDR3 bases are TGTGCCAGCAGCTGGGACGGGAGCAATCAGCCCCAGCATTTT. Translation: CASSWDGSNQPQHF.

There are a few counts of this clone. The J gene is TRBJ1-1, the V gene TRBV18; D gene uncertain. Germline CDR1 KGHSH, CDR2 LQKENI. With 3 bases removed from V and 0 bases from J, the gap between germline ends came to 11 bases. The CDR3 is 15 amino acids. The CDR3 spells CASSPLQNMNTEAFF. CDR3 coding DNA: TGTGCCAGCTCACCTTTACAGAACATGAACACTGAAGCTTTCTTT.

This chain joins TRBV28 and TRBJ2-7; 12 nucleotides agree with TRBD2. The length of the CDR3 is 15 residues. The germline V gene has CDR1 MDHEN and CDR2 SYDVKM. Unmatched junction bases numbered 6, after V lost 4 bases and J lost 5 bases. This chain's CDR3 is CASSSGLAGNDEQYF. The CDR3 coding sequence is TGTGCCAGCAGTTCCGGACTAGCGGGAAACGACGAGCAGTACTTC.

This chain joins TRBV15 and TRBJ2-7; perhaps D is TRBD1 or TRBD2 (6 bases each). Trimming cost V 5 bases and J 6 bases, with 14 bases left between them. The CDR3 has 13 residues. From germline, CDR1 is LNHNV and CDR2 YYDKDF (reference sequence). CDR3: CATSLGGGLEQYF. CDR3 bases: TGTGCCACCAGCCTCGGGGGCGGGCTCGAGCAGTACTTC.

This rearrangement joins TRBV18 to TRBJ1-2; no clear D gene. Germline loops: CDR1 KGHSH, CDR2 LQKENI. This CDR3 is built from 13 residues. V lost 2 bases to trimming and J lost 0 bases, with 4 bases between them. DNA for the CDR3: TGTGCCAGCTCACCAGAAGCTAACTATGGCTACACCTTC. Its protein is CASSPEANYGYTF. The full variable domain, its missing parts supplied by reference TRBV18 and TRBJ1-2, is NAGVMQNPRHLVRRRGQEARLRCSPMKGHSHVYWYRQLPEEGLKFMVYLQKENIIDESGMPKERFSAEFPKEGPSILRIQQVVRGDSAAYFCASSPEANYGYTFGSGTRLTVV.

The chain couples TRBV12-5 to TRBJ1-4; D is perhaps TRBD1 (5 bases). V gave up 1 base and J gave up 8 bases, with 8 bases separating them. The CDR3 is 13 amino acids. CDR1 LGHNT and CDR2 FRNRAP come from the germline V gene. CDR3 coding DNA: TGTGCTAGTGGTTTGGGCAGGGACGAAAAACTGTTTTTT. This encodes CASGLGRDEKLFF. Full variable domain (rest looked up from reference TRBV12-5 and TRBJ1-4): DARVTQTPRHKVTEMGQEVTMRCQPILGHNTVFWYRQTMMQGLELLAYFRNRAPLDDSGMPKDRFSAEMPDATLATLKIQPSEPRDSAVYFCASGLGRDEKLFFGSGTQLSVL.

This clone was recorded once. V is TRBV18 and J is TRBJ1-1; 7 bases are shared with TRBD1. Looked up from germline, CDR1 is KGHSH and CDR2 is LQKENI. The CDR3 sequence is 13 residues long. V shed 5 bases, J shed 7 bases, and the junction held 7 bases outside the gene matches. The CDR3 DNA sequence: TGTGCCAGCTCAGGGCAGGGGGAACTTGAAGCTTTCTTT. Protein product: CASSGQGELEAFF.

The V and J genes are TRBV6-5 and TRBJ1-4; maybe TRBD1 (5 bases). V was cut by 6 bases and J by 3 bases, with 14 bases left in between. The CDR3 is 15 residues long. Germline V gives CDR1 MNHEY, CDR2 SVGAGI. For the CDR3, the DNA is TGTGCCAGCAGCCGAACAAGACAGTCTAATGAAAAACTGTTTTTT. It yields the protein CASSRTRQSNEKLFF.

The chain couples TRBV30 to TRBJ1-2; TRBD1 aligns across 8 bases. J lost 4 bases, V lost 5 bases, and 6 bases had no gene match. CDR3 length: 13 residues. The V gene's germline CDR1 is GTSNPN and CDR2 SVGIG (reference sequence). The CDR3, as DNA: TGTGCCTGGGTCCAGGGGGCCGGCTATGGCTACACCTTC. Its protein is CAWVQGAGYGYTF.

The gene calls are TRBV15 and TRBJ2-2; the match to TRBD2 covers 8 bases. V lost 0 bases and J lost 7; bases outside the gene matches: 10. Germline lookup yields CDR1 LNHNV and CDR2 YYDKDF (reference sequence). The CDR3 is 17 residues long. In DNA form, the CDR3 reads TGTGCCACCAGCAGAGAGCGTTCGAGCGGGAGTATCGGGGAGCTGTTTTTT. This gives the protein CATSRERSSGSIGELFF.

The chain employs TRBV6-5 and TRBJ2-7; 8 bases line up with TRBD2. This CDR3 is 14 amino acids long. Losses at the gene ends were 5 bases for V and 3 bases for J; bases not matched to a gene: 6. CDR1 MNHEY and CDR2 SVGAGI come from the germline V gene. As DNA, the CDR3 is TGTGCCAGCAGTAAGGCGGGAGGTCTCTACGAGCAGTACTTC. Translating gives CASSKAGGLYEQYF.

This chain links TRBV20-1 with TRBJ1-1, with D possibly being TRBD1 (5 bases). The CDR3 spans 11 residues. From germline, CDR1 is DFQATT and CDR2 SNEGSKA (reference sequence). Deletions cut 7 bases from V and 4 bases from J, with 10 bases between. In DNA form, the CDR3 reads TGCAGTGTCCCAACAGGCACTGAAGCTTTCTTT. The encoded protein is CSVPTGTEAFF.

The DNA for the CDR3 is TGTGCCATCAGTGAGTCAAGAGAACAAGCTTTCTTT. Encoded protein: CAISESREQAFF. This chain joins TRBV10-3 and TRBJ1-1, with D unresolved. CDR1 is ENHRY, CDR2 SYGVKD, per germline. Deletions cut 0 bases from V and 9 bases from J, with 8 bases between. This CDR3 is 12 amino acids long.

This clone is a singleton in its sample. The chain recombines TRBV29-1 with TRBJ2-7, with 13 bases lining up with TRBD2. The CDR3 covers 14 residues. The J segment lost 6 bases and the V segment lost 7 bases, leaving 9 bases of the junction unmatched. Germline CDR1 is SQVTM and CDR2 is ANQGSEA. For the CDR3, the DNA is TGCAGCGGCCGGACTAGCGGGAGTTCTTCCGAGCAGTACTTC. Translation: CSGRTSGSSSEQYF.

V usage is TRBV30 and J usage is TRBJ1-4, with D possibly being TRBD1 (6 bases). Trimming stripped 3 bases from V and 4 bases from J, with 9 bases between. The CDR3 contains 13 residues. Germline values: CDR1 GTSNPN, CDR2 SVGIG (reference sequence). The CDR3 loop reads CAWRGGINEKLFF. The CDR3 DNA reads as TGTGCCTGGAGAGGGGGTATTAATGAAAAACTGTTTTTT.

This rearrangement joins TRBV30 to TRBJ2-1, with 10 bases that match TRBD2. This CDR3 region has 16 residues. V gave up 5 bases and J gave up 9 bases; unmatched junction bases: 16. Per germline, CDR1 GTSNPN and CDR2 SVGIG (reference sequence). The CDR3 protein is CAWPSSPSGSGSEQFF. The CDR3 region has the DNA TGTGCCTGGCCTTCCTCCCCTAGCGGGAGCGGCAGTGAGCAGTTCTTC.

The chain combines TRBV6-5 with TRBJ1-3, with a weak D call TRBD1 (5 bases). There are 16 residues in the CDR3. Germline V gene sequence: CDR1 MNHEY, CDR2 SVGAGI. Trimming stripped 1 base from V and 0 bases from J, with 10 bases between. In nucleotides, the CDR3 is TGTGCCAGCAGTTACTTGACAGTCAACTCTGGAAACACCATATATTTT. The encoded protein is CASSYLTVNSGNTIYF.

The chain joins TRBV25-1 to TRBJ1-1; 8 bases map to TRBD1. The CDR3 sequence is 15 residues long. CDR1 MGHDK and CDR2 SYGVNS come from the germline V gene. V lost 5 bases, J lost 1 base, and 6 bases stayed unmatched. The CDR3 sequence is CASSPLGQENTEAFF. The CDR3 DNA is TGTGCCAGCAGTCCCTTGGGACAGGAGAACACTGAAGCTTTCTTT. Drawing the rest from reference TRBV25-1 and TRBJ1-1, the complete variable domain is EADIYQTPRYLVIGTGKKITLECSQTMGHDKMYWYQQDPGMELHLIHYSYGVNSTEKGDLSSESTVSRIRTEHFPLTLESARPSHTSQYLCASSPLGQENTEAFFGQGTRLTVV.

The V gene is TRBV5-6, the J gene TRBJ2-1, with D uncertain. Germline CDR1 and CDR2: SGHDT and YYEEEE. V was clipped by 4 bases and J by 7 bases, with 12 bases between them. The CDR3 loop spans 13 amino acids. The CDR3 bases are TGTGCCAGCAGCCTCAACCCTACAAATGAGCAGTTCTTC. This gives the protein CASSLNPTNEQFF.